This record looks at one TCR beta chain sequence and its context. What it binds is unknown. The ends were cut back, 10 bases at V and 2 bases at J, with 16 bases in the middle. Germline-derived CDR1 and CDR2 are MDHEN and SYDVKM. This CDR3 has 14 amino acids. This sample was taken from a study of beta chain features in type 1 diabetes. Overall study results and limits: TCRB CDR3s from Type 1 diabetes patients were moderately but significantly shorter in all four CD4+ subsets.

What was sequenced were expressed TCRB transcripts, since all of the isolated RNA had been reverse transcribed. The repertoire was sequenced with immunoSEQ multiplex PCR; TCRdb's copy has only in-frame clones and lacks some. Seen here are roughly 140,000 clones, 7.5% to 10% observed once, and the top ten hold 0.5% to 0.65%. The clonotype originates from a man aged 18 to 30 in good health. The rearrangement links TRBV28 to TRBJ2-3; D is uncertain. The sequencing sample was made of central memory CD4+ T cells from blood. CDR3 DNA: TGTGCCATCCAATCTAGTAGCCCCACAGATACGCAGTATTTT. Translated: CAIQSSSPTDTQYF.